The table lists the clone carrying this TCR beta chain with a count of one. This sample stems from a study of blood T cell repertoires in COVID-19. Study in general: The United States, Italy and Spain were the sources of the acute and convalescent COVID-19 samples. The analysed material was cDNA or gDNA that came from T cells, B-cell-depleted T cells, or PBMCs.

The CDR3 has 15 amino acids. J was trimmed by 8 bases and V by 3 bases; bases with no gene match: 10. Germline assignment: CDR1 LNHDA and CDR2 SQIVND (reference sequence). Authors' processing steps: For nucleated cells, counts were estimated from reference gene primer amplification. Clones were read by immunoSEQ multiplex PCR, and TCRdb kept only the in-frame ones, dropping some. V and J calls and clone size are given by that table; D and trimming were obtained from the DNA. The sample lists about 360,000 clones; more than 85% were seen once. This receptor was taken from a human donor in a cohort sampled during active COVID-19. This rearrangement joins TRBV19 to TRBJ2-1, with 7 bases aligning to TRBD2. Sequencing was performed on peripheral blood. The CDR3 nucleotides read TGTGCCAGTAGTATGAACGGGAGGATCGGCGATGAGCAGTTCTTC. It translates to CASSMNGRIGDEQFF. The complete variable domain, with remaining parts taken from reference TRBV19 and TRBJ2-1, reads DGGITQSPKYLFRKEGQNVTLSCEQNLNHDAMYWYRQDPGQGLRLIYYSQIVNDFQKGDIAEGYSVSREKKESFPLTVTSAQKNPTAFYLCASSMNGRIGDEQFFGPGTRLTVL.